This T cell receptor (beta chain) was found in a study of identical twins. Findings and caveats of the study: Zero-insertion results could be subject to partial confounding by invariant MAIT and iNKT cells. Twins' surplus sharing was weaker for beta out-of-frame sequences.

Points on this clonotype: Its cognate antigen is unknown.

Unique molecular identifiers were present on cDNA, and template switching added a universal primer site. TCRdb independently ran MiXCR on the 5' RACE reads; one entry per CDR3 protein. Among 1.5 million or so distinct CDR3 sequences listed, under 35% were seen once. CDR1 and CDR2 from the germline V gene are SQVTM and ANQGSEA. This CDR3 has 15 amino acids. V dropped 4 bases and J dropped 4; count of bases not matched to a gene: 7. The sequencing input was cord blood. This TCR was recovered from a newborn girl in good health. The J gene is TRBJ2-3, the V gene TRBV29-1; 11 bases are shared with TRBD1. This chain's CDR3 is CSVAAGQGGPDTQYF. The CDR3 bases are TGCAGCGTTGCGGCGGGACAGGGGGGGCCAGATACGCAGTATTTT.